This T cell receptor beta chain originates from a study of blood T cell repertoires in COVID-19. Using immunoSEQ multiplex PCR, the repertoire was profiled, and TCRdb retains in-frame clones only, with some absent. The data contain around 220,000 clones, approximately 78% of them singletons. As to this clone: One end of the junction varies from germline; a read error may be responsible.

CDR1 SGHRS and CDR2 YFSETQ come from the germline V gene. The CDR3 runs 11 residues. The chain links TRBV5-1 to TRBJ1-2; D is undetermined. Material: peripheral blood. The source of this sequence is a woman at least 80 years old with COVID-19, enrolled during active disease. The DNA of the CDR3 is TGCGCCAGCAGCCACCTGTCGACCACTATCTTC. It is translated as CASSHLSTTIF. Combining the CDR3 with reference TRBV5-1 and TRBJ1-2 gives the whole variable domain KAGVTQTPRYLIKTRGQQVTLSCSPISGHRSVSWYQQTPGQGLQFLFEYFSETQRNKGNFPGRFSGRQFSNSRSEMNVSTLELGDSALYLCASSHLSTTIFGSGTRLTVV.